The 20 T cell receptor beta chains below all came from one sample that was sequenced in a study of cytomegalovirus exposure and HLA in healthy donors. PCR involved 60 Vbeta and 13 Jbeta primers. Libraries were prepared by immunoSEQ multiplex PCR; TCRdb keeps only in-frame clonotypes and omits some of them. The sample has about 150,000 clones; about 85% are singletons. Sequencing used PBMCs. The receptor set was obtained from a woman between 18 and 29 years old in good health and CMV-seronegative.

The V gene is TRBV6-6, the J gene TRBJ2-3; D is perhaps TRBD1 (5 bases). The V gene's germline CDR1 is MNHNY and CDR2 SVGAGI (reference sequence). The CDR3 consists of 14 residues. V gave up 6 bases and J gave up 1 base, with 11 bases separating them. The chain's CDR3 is CASSRETGTDTQYF. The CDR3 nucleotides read TGTGCCAGCAGCCGTGAGACAGGCACAGATACGCAGTATTTT.

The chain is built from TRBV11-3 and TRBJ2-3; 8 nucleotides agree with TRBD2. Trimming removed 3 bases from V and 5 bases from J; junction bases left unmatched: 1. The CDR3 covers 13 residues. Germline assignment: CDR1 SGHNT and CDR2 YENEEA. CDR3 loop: CASSLLAGDTQYF. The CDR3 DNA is TGTGCCAGCAGCTTGCTAGCGGGAGATACGCAGTATTTT.

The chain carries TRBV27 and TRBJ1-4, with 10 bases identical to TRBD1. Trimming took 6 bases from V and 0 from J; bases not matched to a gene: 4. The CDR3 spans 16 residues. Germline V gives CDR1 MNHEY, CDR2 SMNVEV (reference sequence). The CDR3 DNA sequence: TGTGCCAGCAGGGGACAGGGGCAAACAACTAATGAAAAACTGTTTTTT. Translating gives CASRGQGQTTNEKLFF.

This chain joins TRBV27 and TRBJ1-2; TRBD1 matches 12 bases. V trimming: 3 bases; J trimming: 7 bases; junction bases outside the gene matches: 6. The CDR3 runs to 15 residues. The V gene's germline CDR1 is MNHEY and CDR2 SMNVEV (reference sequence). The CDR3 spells CASSFLGQGAGGYTF. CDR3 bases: TGTGCCAGCAGTTTCCTGGGACAGGGGGCCGGTGGCTACACCTTC.

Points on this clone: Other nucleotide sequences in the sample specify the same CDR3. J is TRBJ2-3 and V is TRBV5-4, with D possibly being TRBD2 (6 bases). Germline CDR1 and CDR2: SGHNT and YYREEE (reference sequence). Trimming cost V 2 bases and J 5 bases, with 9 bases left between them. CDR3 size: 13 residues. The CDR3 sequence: CASSLLAGDTQYF. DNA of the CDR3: TGTGCCAGCAGCTTACTAGCAGGAGATACGCAGTATTTT. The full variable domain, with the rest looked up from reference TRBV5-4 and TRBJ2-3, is ETGVTQSPTHLIKTRGQQVTLRCSSQSGHNTVSWYQQALGQGPQFIFQYYREEENGRGNFPPRFSGLQFPNYSSELNVNALELDDSALYLCASSLLAGDTQYFGPGTRLTVL.

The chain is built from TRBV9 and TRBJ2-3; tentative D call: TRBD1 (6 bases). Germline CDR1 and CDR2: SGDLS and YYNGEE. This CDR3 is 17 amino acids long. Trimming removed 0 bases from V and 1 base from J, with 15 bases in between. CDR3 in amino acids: CASSVAGADPRTDTQYF. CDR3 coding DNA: TGTGCCAGCAGCGTAGCAGGGGCAGATCCTCGCACAGATACGCAGTATTTT.

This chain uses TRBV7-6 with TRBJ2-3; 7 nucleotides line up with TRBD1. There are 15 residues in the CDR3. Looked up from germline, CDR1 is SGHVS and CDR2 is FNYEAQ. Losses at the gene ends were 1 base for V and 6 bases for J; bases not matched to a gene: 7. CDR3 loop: CASSLDSLGGDTQYF. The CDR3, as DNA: TGTGCCAGCAGCTTAGATTCCCTAGGGGGCGATACGCAGTATTTT.

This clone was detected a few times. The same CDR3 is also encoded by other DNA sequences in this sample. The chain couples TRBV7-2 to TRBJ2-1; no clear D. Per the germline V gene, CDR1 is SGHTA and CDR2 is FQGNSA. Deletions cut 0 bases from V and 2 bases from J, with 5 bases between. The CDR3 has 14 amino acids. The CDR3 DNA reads TGTGCCAGCAGCTTAGCGAGCCCCTACAATGAGCAGTTCTTC. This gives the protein CASSLASPYNEQFF.

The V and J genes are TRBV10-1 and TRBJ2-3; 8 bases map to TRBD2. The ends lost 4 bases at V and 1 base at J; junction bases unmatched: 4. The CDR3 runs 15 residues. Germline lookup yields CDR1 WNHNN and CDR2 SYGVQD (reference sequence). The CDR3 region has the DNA TGCGCCAGCAGTGCTCAGCGGGGGCGCACAGATACGCAGTATTTT. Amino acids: CASSAQRGRTDTQYF.

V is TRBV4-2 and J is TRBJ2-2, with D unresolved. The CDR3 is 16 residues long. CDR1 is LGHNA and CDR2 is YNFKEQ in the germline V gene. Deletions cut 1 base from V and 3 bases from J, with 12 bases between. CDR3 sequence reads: CASSQGAAVDTGELFF. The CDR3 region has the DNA TGTGCCAGCAGCCAAGGGGCAGCCGTCGACACCGGGGAGCTGTTTTTT.

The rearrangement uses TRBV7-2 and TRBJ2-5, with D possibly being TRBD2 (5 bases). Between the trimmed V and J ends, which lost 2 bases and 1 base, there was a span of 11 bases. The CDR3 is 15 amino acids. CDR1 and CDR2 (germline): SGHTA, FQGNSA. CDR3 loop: CASSLFASLQETQYF. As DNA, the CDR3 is TGTGCCAGCAGCTTATTTGCTAGCCTCCAAGAGACCCAGTACTTC.

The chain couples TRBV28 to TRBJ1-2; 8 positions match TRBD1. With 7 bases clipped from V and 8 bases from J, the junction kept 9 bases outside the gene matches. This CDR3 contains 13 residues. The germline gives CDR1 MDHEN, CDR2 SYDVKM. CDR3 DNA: TGTGCCAGCAACCAGGGGGCGAGAAGGGGCTACACCTTC. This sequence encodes CASNQGARRGYTF.

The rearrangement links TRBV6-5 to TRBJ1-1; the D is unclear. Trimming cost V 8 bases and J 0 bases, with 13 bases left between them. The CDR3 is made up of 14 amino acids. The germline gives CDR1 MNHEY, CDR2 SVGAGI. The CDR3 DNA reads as TGTGCCAGCTTCAGGAATTTAGTGAACACTGAAGCTTTCTTT. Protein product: CASFRNLVNTEAFF.

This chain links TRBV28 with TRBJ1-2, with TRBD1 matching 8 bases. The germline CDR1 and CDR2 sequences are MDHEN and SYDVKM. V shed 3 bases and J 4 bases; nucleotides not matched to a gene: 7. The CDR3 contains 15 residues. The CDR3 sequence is CASSFAGGVRYGYTF. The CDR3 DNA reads TGTGCCAGCAGTTTCGCAGGGGGCGTACGCTATGGCTACACCTTC.

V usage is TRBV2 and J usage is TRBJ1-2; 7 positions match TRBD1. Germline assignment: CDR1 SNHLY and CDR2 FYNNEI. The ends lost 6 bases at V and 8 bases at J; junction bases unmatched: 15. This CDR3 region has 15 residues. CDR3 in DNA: TGTGCCAGCAGCGCCAGACAGGGCCGCGCGGGGGGCTACACCTTC. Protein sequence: CASSARQGRAGGYTF.

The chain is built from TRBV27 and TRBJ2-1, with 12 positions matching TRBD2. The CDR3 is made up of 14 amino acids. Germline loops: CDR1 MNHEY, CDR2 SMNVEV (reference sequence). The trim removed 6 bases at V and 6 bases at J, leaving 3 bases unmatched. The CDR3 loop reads CASRLAGGPNEQFF. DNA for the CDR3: TGTGCCAGCAGGCTAGCGGGAGGGCCCAATGAGCAGTTCTTC.

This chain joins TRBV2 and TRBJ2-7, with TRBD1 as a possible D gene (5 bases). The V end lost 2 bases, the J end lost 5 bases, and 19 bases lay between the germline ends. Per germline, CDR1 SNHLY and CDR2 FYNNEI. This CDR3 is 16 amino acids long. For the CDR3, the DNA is TGTGCCAGCAGTGAACGGGTCTTGCAGGGAAGGAACGAGCAGTACTTC. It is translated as CASSERVLQGRNEQYF.

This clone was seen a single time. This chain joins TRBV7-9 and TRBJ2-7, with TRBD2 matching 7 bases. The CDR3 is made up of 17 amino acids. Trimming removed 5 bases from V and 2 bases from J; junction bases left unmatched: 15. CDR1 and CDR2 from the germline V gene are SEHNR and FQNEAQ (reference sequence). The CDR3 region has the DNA TGTGCCAGCAGCCCCCGAGGCGGGGGTGGAGGACCCTACGAGCAGTACTTC. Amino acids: CASSPRGGGGGPYEQYF.

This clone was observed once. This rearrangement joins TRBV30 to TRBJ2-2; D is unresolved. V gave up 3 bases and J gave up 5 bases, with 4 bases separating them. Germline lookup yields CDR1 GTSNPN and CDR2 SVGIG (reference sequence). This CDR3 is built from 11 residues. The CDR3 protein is CAWRETGELFF. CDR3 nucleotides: TGTGCCTGGAGAGAGACCGGGGAGCTGTTTTTT.

The CDR3 DNA sequence: TGTGCCAGCACCTCGTCAGGGGAAGTTCAGCCCCAGCATTTT. Amino acids: CASTSSGEVQPQHF. The rearrangement links TRBV5-6 to TRBJ1-5, with D perhaps matching TRBD1 (6 bases). Trimming took 6 bases from V and 6 from J, leaving 16 bases between them. This CDR3 has 14 amino acids. Germline-derived CDR1 and CDR2 are SGHDT and YYEEEE.